The 26 T cell receptor beta chains below come from one sample, sequenced in a study of shared clonotypes between healthy human individuals. The protocol was immunoSEQ multiplex PCR, while the TCRdb copy is restricted to in-frame clones and leaves out a portion. The sample contains over a million clones, roughly 95% of which appear only once. The source material was naive CD4+ T cells sorted from blood. Subset here: CD45RA+ positively selected. The receptors were sampled from a young man in good health.

The chain employs TRBV15 and TRBJ2-3, with TRBD1 as a possible D gene (6 bases). This CDR3 has 15 residues. The ends were cut back, 0 bases at V and 2 bases at J, with 9 bases in the middle. Germline CDR1 LNHNV, CDR2 YYDKDF (reference sequence). The DNA of the CDR3 is TGTGCCACCAGCAGAGATCCAGGGGCCACAGATACGCAGTATTTT. Its protein product is CATSRDPGATDTQYF.

The chain combines TRBV4-3 with TRBJ1-4, with no clear D. Trimming pared 0 bases from V and 8 bases from J, leaving 16 bases between. CDR1 is LGHNA, CDR2 YSLEER, per germline. CDR3 length equals 16 residues. The DNA for the CDR3 is TGCGCCAGCAGCCAAGAGTGGTCGGGTGGAGGGGAAAAACTGTTTTTT. Translating it yields CASSQEWSGGGEKLFF.

A remark on this clone: The same CDR3 can be traced to other DNA sequences in this sample. This chain connects TRBV19 to TRBJ1-5; D ambiguous. The germline CDR1 and CDR2 sequences are LNHDA and SQIVND (reference sequence). V lost 2 bases and J 2 bases, leaving 4 bases between the germline ends. The length of the CDR3 is 13 residues. The CDR3 reads CASSIWGNQPQHF. In nucleotides, the CDR3 is TGTGCCAGTAGTATATGGGGCAATCAGCCCCAGCATTTT.

Remarks on this clone: The sample has other DNA sequences that encode this CDR3 too. The chain uses TRBV7-2 and TRBJ1-5; D might be TRBD1 (5 bases). Trimming left V 2 bases short and J 5 bases short, with 10 bases between. The CDR3 is 14 residues long. The germline V gene encodes CDR1 SGHTA and CDR2 FQGNSA. The CDR3 protein is CASSLRGGDQPQHF. DNA of the CDR3: TGTGCCAGCAGCTTAAGGGGAGGGGATCAGCCCCAGCATTTT. Full variable domain (remainder filled in from reference TRBV7-2 and TRBJ1-5): GAGVSQSPSNKVTEKGKDVELRCDPISGHTALYWYRQSLGQGLEFLIYFQGNSAPDKSGLPSDRFSAERTGGSVSTLTIQRTQQEDSAVYLCASSLRGGDQPQHFGDGTRLSIL.

V gene TRBV5-1 combines with J gene TRBJ1-3; D remains ambiguous. Per germline, CDR1 SGHRS and CDR2 YFSETQ. This CDR3 comprises 15 residues. V was pared by 2 bases and J by 0 bases, with 9 bases between. The CDR3 DNA follows: TGCGCCAGCAGCTTCTCAGGAAACTCTGGAAACACCATATATTTT. Translation gives CASSFSGNSGNTIYF.

The V call is TRBV4-3, the J call TRBJ1-4, with D maybe TRBD1 (6 bases). This CDR3 is 17 amino acids long. Germline assignment: CDR1 LGHNA and CDR2 YSLEER. V dropped 0 bases and J dropped 5 bases, with 16 bases sitting between them. The CDR3 DNA reads TGCGCCAGCAGCCAAGAAGGCGGGGGCAGGGCCAATGAAAAACTGTTTTTT. This gives the protein CASSQEGGGRANEKLFF.

As DNA, the CDR3 is TGCGCCAGCAGCCAAGAAGGGACAGGGACTAACTATGGCTACACCTTC. Amino acid sequence: CASSQEGTGTNYGYTF. The chain couples TRBV4-3 to TRBJ1-2; 9 nucleotides agree with TRBD1. The CDR3 spans 16 residues. The V gene end was trimmed by 0 bases and the J gene end by 0 bases; junction bases not matched to a gene: 2. Germline V gene sequence: CDR1 LGHNA, CDR2 YSLEER.

The rearrangement links TRBV5-1 to TRBJ1-2, with 8 nucleotides matching TRBD1. V shed 4 bases and J 5 bases; nucleotides not matched to a gene: 13. Per germline, CDR1 SGHRS and CDR2 YFSETQ. CDR3 length: 16 residues. Written as DNA, the CDR3 is TGCGCCAGCAGCGCCCAATCCCCGACAGGGGTATATGGCTACACCTTC. It specifies CASSAQSPTGVYGYTF.

This sequence joins TRBV20-1 and TRBJ2-7; D is undetermined. The CDR3 consists of 11 residues. V lost 3 bases, J lost 4 bases, and 7 bases lay in between. Germline CDR1 reads DFQATT; CDR2 reads SNEGSKA (reference sequence). For the CDR3, the DNA is TGCAGTGCTAGTGGGCAGTACGAGCAGTACTTC. It is translated as CSASGQYEQYF.

V is TRBV10-1 and J is TRBJ2-2, with 7 bases lining up with TRBD1. Germline assignment: CDR1 WNHNN and CDR2 SYGVQD (reference sequence). V shed 5 bases, J shed 1 base, and the junction held 4 bases outside the gene matches. This CDR3 spans 15 amino acids. CDR3 bases: TGCGCCAGCAGTACAGGGGCCCTGAACACCGGGGAGCTGTTTTTT. Its protein is CASSTGALNTGELFF.

V is TRBV5-6 and J is TRBJ2-1; no clear D gene. The CDR3 loop spans 13 amino acids. CDR1 is SGHDT, CDR2 YYEEEE, per germline. V lost 5 bases, J lost 12 bases, and 18 bases lay in between. CDR3 in DNA: TGTGCCAGCAGGATCTTCAGGCAGTTTCGGCAGTTCTTC. It encodes CASRIFRQFRQFF.

This rearrangement joins TRBV19 to TRBJ2-6, with D maybe TRBD2 (6 bases). Germline V gene lookup returns CDR1 LNHDA and CDR2 SQIVND (reference sequence). The CDR3 spans 16 residues. V lost 3 bases to trimming and J lost 0 bases, with 9 bases between them. CDR3 DNA sequence: TGTGCCAGTAGTATCGGCGGGAACTCTGGGGCCAACGTCCTGACTTTC. Translated, it gives CASSIGGNSGANVLTF.

The chain links TRBV19 to TRBJ2-1, with 9 bases lining up with TRBD2. The trim removed 6 bases at V and 4 bases at J, leaving 4 bases unmatched. CDR1 and CDR2 (germline): LNHDA, SQIVND (reference sequence). The CDR3 runs to 14 residues. CDR3 region: CASRTSGEYNEQFF. CDR3 coding DNA: TGTGCCAGTAGGACTAGCGGCGAATACAATGAGCAGTTCTTC.

The chain links TRBV28 to TRBJ2-1; maybe TRBD2 (5 bases). The germline V and J ends were trimmed by 3 bases and 0 bases, with 15 bases remaining between them. The CDR3 runs 17 residues. The germline gives CDR1 MDHEN, CDR2 SYDVKM. The DNA for the CDR3 is TGTGCCAGCAGTTTTGGCTACCTGAGGGACTCCTACAATGAGCAGTTCTTC. This gives the protein CASSFGYLRDSYNEQFF.

The DNA for the CDR3 is TGTGCCATCAGTGAGTCGTTAGGGGCTGGAAACACCATATATTTT. Protein sequence: CAISESLGAGNTIYF. The chain uses TRBV10-3 and TRBJ1-3; D is possibly TRBD1 (5 bases). The germline CDR1 and CDR2 sequences are ENHRY and SYGVKD. Trimming stripped 0 bases from V and 2 bases from J, with 8 bases between. The CDR3 runs 15 residues.

This rearrangement joins TRBV9 to TRBJ1-5; D gene ambiguous. CDR3 size: 15 residues. The V and J ends lost 0 bases and 5 bases respectively, with 12 bases between them. Germline values: CDR1 SGDLS, CDR2 YYNGEE. CDR3 nucleotides: TGTGCCAGCAGCGTAGGGGTCCATGACGATCAGCCCCAGCATTTT. This gives the protein CASSVGVHDDQPQHF.

V gene TRBV6-1 combines with J gene TRBJ1-5, with D perhaps matching TRBD1 (5 bases). The CDR3 runs 12 residues. From germline, CDR1 is MNHNS and CDR2 SASEGT. Deletions cut 8 bases from V and 4 bases from J, with 9 bases between. CDR3 sequence reads: CASGGQNQPQHF. CDR3 coding DNA: TGTGCCAGCGGAGGACAAAATCAGCCCCAGCATTTT.

Here the CDR3 DNA reads TGTGCCAGCCGCCGGGAACCTAACTATGGCTACACCTTC. Translated, it gives CASRREPNYGYTF. The rearrangement links TRBV5-4 to TRBJ1-2; D call uncertain. CDR3 size: 13 residues. Germline loops: CDR1 SGHNT, CDR2 YYREEE (reference sequence). Between the trimmed V and J ends, which lost 7 bases and 0 bases, there was a span of 10 bases.

The chain links TRBV19 to TRBJ2-7; D is possibly TRBD2 (7 bases). Trimming left V 4 bases short and J 1 base short, with 20 bases between. The CDR3 is made up of 17 amino acids. The germline gives CDR1 LNHDA, CDR2 SQIVND (reference sequence). CDR3 amino acids: CASSKMWGGSGSYEQYF. The CDR3 DNA follows: TGTGCCAGTAGTAAGATGTGGGGGGGCAGTGGGTCCTACGAGCAGTACTTC. Full variable domain (rest looked up from reference TRBV19 and TRBJ2-7): DGGITQSPKYLFRKEGQNVTLSCEQNLNHDAMYWYRQDPGQGLRLIYYSQIVNDFQKGDIAEGYSVSREKKESFPLTVTSAQKNPTAFYLCASSKMWGGSGSYEQYFGPGTRLTVT.

Regarding this clone: Other DNA variants within this sample encode the same CDR3. CDR3 nucleotide sequence: TGTGCCAGCAGCAGCGGCCAGAACACTGAAGCTTTCTTT. It yields the protein CASSSGQNTEAFF. J is TRBJ1-1 and V is TRBV28; D remains unclear. Germline CDR1 and CDR2: MDHEN and SYDVKM. The CDR3 spans 13 residues. The germline V and J ends were trimmed by 6 bases and 1 base, with 9 bases remaining between them.

The chain employs TRBV9 and TRBJ2-3; 7 bases align to TRBD2. Germline-derived CDR1 and CDR2 are SGDLS and YYNGEE. The V gene end was trimmed by 2 bases and the J gene end by 4 bases; junction bases not matched to a gene: 4. The CDR3 totals 14 residues. CDR3 in amino acids: CASSVGGSADTQYF. CDR3 DNA: TGTGCCAGCAGCGTGGGCGGGAGCGCAGATACGCAGTATTTT.

Here the CDR3 reads CAWSSLDTQYF. In nucleotides, the CDR3 is TGTGCCTGGAGTTCGTTAGATACGCAGTATTTT. J is TRBJ2-3 and V is TRBV30; D gene uncertain. V was cut by 2 bases and J by 5 bases, with 5 bases left in between. The CDR3 loop spans 11 amino acids. Germline values: CDR1 GTSNPN, CDR2 SVGIG (reference sequence).

This chain joins TRBV7-8 and TRBJ1-5; D is unclear. Germline V lookup: CDR1 SGHVS, CDR2 FQNEAQ. The CDR3 loop spans 13 amino acids. Trimming shortened V by 4 bases and J by 6 bases, and 10 bases separated the two germline ends. In nucleotides, the CDR3 is TGTGCCAGCAGCTCGGGCCTAACTCAGCCCCAGCATTTT. It codes for CASSSGLTQPQHF.

V usage is TRBV5-6 and J usage is TRBJ2-7; weak D call: TRBD1 (6 bases). CDR1 and CDR2 from the germline V gene are SGHDT and YYEEEE. The CDR3 sequence is 14 residues long. Between the trimmed V and J ends, which lost 4 bases and 1 base, there was a span of 12 bases. The DNA of the CDR3 is TGTGCCAGCAGCCTAGACAGGTTATCCTACGAGCAGTACTTC. This gives the protein CASSLDRLSYEQYF.

On this clone: In the same sample, other DNA sequences code for this CDR3. V and J are TRBV9 and TRBJ2-3, with 12 bases matching TRBD2. V shed 0 bases and J 2 bases; nucleotides not matched to a gene: 1. The length of the CDR3 is 16 residues. Germline-derived CDR1 and CDR2 are SGDLS and YYNGEE. The CDR3 here is CASSVGLAGVTDTQYF. The CDR3 DNA sequence: TGTGCCAGCAGCGTAGGACTAGCGGGAGTCACAGATACGCAGTATTTT.

The CDR3 nucleotides read TGTGCCAGCAGCCTTCCTAGGGAGGCGACAGATACGCAGTATTTT. It is translated as CASSLPREATDTQYF. The rearrangement links TRBV4-2 to TRBJ2-3; D may be TRBD2 (6 bases). The CDR3 has 15 residues. With 4 bases removed from V and 3 bases from J, the gap between germline ends came to 14 bases. From germline, CDR1 is LGHNA and CDR2 YNFKEQ.